The T cell receptor (beta chain) under discussion was sequenced for a study of cytomegalovirus exposure and HLA in healthy donors. Study results and limitations: Among the sequence variants, a highly shared cluster was likely an artifact of sequencing. Excluded were some V segments that proved indistinguishable, including TRBV6-2 and TRBV6-3. With further analysis later on, most CMV-associated TCR beta chains appeared HLA-restricted.

Trimming cost V 6 bases and J 4 bases; bases outside gene matches: 7. Germline values: CDR1 ENHRY, CDR2 SYGVKD. The CDR3 totals 14 residues. A remark on this clone: As yet, its antigen is unknown.

PCR primers comprised 60 Vbeta and 13 Jbeta primers. Sequencing was performed with immunoSEQ multiplex PCR; in TCRdb, only in-frame clones are kept and a portion is missing. The sample holds some 130,000 clones, more than 75% seen once. All the people who gave samples were healthy bone marrow donors. The sample was PBMCs. This chain links TRBV10-3 with TRBJ2-5, with 8 nucleotides matching TRBD2. This receptor was obtained from a female donor in good health and CMV-seronegative. CDR3 amino acids: CAISFGGAGETQYF. Here the CDR3 DNA reads TGTGCCATCAGCTTCGGGGGGGCGGGAGAGACCCAGTACTTC.